This T cell receptor beta chain stems from a study of T cell responses to AZD1222 COVID-19 vaccine. About the study: The analysis combined second doses at about 4 or about 12 weeks.

Note on this clone: Antigen unknown.

Profiling relied on immunoSEQ multiplex PCR, and the TCRdb table lists in-frame clones only, not all of them. This sample has almost 65,000 clones, with roughly 84% found just once. The study, taken as a whole, reports: Baseline seropositives among AZD1222 recipients totaled only six. Clonal diversity may have been underestimated, and the donors were mostly white British, with more females than males.

This CDR3 has 18 residues. The V and J ends lost 0 bases and 3 bases, in that order; junction bases with no gene match: 4. CDR1 is LGHNA and CDR2 is YSLEER in the germline V gene. The input for sequencing was peripheral blood, taken on day 0 of AZD1222 vaccination. The TCR comes from an adult in good health. The chain joins TRBV4-3 to TRBJ2-2; 13 nucleotides agree with TRBD2. CDR3 residues: CASSQERLAGGYTGELFF. The CDR3 DNA reads as TGCGCCAGCAGCCAAGAGAGACTAGCGGGGGGTTACACCGGGGAGCTGTTTTTT.